This passage covers 31 T cell receptor beta chains from one sample sequenced in a study of T cell responses to AZD1222 COVID-19 vaccine. TCRdb's table, derived via immunoSEQ multiplex PCR, lists solely in-frame clones and lacks some. The table records fewer than 150,000 clones, 75% to 90% of them present only once. The sequenced sample was peripheral blood, obtained 28 days after the second AZD1222 dose. The receptors here all came from an adult who received the AZD1222 COVID-19 vaccine.

The rearrangement uses TRBV11-2 and TRBJ2-1; 11 nucleotides match TRBD1. The V and J ends lost 6 bases and 4 bases, in that order; junction bases with no gene match: 8. This CDR3 comprises 16 residues. Germline CDR1 reads SGHAT; CDR2 reads FQNNGV. The CDR3 sequence is CASRTSGDRGYNEQFF. The CDR3 DNA follows: TGTGCCAGCAGGACATCAGGGGACAGGGGGTACAATGAGCAGTTCTTC.

The chain carries TRBV12-3 or TRBV12-4 and TRBJ1-1; D is unresolved. This CDR3 contains 13 residues. V lost 1 base, J lost 1 base, and 4 bases lay in between. CDR3 residues: CASSLDKNTEAFF. The DNA for the CDR3 is TGTGCCAGCAGTTTAGACAAGAACACTGAAGCTTTCTTT.

The table lists this clone with a count of one. This chain links TRBV28 with TRBJ1-3, with 11 bases matching TRBD1. The germline V gene has CDR1 MDHEN and CDR2 SYDVKM. The trim removed 3 bases at V and 0 bases at J, leaving 1 base unmatched. This CDR3 region has 16 residues. CDR3 sequence reads: CASSLGQGVSGNTIYF. As DNA, the CDR3 is TGTGCCAGCAGTTTGGGACAGGGGGTCTCTGGAAACACCATATATTTT.

The chain is built from TRBV19 and TRBJ2-1, with D unresolved. Germline lookup yields CDR1 LNHDA and CDR2 SQIVND (reference sequence). The ends were cut back, 11 bases at V and 12 bases at J, with 17 bases in the middle. This CDR3 contains 11 residues. CDR3 coding DNA: TGTGCCTCGAGTAGTGGGTCGTTGCAGTTCTTC. It is translated as CASSSGSLQFF.

V is TRBV30 and J is TRBJ2-5; 7 bases match TRBD2. The V gene's germline CDR1 is GTSNPN and CDR2 SVGIG (reference sequence). V was clipped by 5 bases and J by 2 bases; unmatched bases: 2. CDR3 length: 12 residues. The CDR3 sequence is CAWERGQETQYF. DNA for the CDR3: TGTGCCTGGGAGCGGGGTCAAGAGACCCAGTACTTC.

The chain uses TRBV28 and TRBJ2-5, with 10 bases matching TRBD1. Per germline, CDR1 MDHEN and CDR2 SYDVKM. Trimming cost V 4 bases and J 2 bases; bases outside gene matches: 4. The CDR3 is 15 amino acids. CDR3 loop: CASSYRTGGQETQYF. Here the CDR3 DNA reads TGTGCCAGCAGTTACCGGACAGGGGGACAAGAGACCCAGTACTTC.

The V gene is TRBV28, the J gene TRBJ2-6, with D uncertain. Germline lookup yields CDR1 MDHEN and CDR2 SYDVKM. CDR3 size: 12 residues. The V end was cut by 7 bases, the J end by 0 bases, with 1 base between. CDR3 sequence: CASTSGANVLTF. The CDR3 coding sequence is TGTGCCAGCACCTCTGGGGCCAACGTCCTGACTTTC. Complete variable domain (other parts from reference TRBV28 and TRBJ2-6): DVKVTQSSRYLVKRTGEKVFLECVQDMDHENMFWYRQDPGLGLRLIYFSYDVKMKEKGDIPEGYSVSREKKERFSLILESASTNQTSMYLCASTSGANVLTFGAGSRLTVL.

V and J are TRBV24-1 and TRBJ1-1; D is possibly TRBD1 (5 bases). Germline lookup yields CDR1 KGHDR and CDR2 SFDVKD. The CDR3 loop spans 11 amino acids. The V end was cut by 9 bases, the J end by 6 bases, with 10 bases between. CDR3 in amino acids: CATGPGPEAFF. DNA for the CDR3: TGTGCCACCGGACCAGGGCCTGAAGCTTTCTTT.

CDR3 coding DNA: TGTGCCACCAGCCTGGAGTGGGAGTCCTACAATGAGCAGTTCTTC. Encoded protein: CATSLEWESYNEQFF. The chain is built from TRBV15 and TRBJ2-1; D possibly corresponds to TRBD2 (5 bases). Trimming cost V 5 bases and J 1 base, with 12 bases left between them. In germline, CDR1 is LNHNV, CDR2 YYDKDF (reference sequence). The CDR3 is made up of 15 amino acids. Supplemented by reference TRBV15 and TRBJ2-1, the full variable domain reads DAMVIQNPRYQVTQFGKPVTLSCSQTLNHNVMYWYQQKSSQAPKLLFHYYDKDFNNEADTPDNFQSRRPNTSFCFLDIRSPGLGDTAMYLCATSLEWESYNEQFFGPGTRLTVL.

The chain joins TRBV10-3 to TRBJ1-1; TRBD1 agrees at 9 bases. The CDR3 spans 13 residues. V shed 10 bases and J 10 bases; nucleotides not matched to a gene: 13. The germline CDR1 and CDR2 sequences are ENHRY and SYGVKD. The CDR3 DNA reads TGTGCCACTGGGGGACAGGGCAGACGGGTAGCTTTCTTT. Amino acid sequence: CATGGQGRRVAFF.

The chain has TRBV5-1 and TRBJ2-3, with 14 bases that match TRBD2. The CDR3 has 17 residues. Germline CDR1 and CDR2: SGHRS and YFSETQ. Germline trimming cut 4 bases from V and 5 bases from J; bases unmatched to any gene: 9. As DNA, the CDR3 is TGCGCCAGCAGCCCCATGACTAGCGGGGGGGAGGGAGATACGCAGTATTTT. It codes for CASSPMTSGGEGDTQYF.

This chain uses TRBV3-1 (or the pseudogene TRBV3-2) with TRBJ2-3, with TRBD1 identical over 7 bases. Germline V lookup: CDR1 LGHDT, CDR2 YNNKEL (reference sequence). The CDR3 consists of 16 residues. The trim removed 3 bases at V and 2 bases at J, leaving 8 bases unmatched. This chain's CDR3 is CASSHPTGPNTDTQYF. The CDR3 region has the DNA TGTGCCAGCAGCCATCCGACAGGGCCTAACACAGATACGCAGTATTTT.

The rearrangement uses TRBV7-9 and TRBJ1-6; 10 nucleotides align to TRBD1. Trimming took 1 base from V and 5 from J; bases not matched to a gene: 8. Germline V gives CDR1 SEHNR, CDR2 FQNEAQ (reference sequence). This CDR3 comprises 18 residues. CDR3 protein: CASSLVGQGKGHNSPLHF. The CDR3 DNA is TGTGCCAGCAGCTTAGTGGGACAGGGGAAAGGACATAATTCACCCCTCCACTTT.

The chain employs TRBV7-8 and TRBJ1-1, with 7 nucleotides matching TRBD1. This CDR3 region has 14 residues. V lost 6 bases, J lost 1 base, and 5 bases stayed unmatched. Germline-derived CDR1 and CDR2 are SGHVS and FQNEAQ. The CDR3 sequence: CASRWDSKNTEAFF. The CDR3, as DNA: TGTGCCAGCAGATGGGACAGTAAGAACACTGAAGCTTTCTTT.

The chain carries TRBV6-6 and TRBJ2-3, with TRBD1 as a possible D gene (6 bases). The CDR3 runs 15 residues. The germline V gene encodes CDR1 MNHNY and CDR2 SVGAGI (reference sequence). The germline V and J ends were trimmed by 5 bases and 4 bases, with 16 bases remaining between them. CDR3 nucleotide sequence: TGTGCCAGCAGTCACATCGGCAGGGGTCCAGATACGCAGTATTTT. Its protein is CASSHIGRGPDTQYF.

This chain uses TRBV7-6 with TRBJ1-3; D unresolved. CDR3 length: 15 residues. Germline V lookup: CDR1 SGHVS, CDR2 FNYEAQ. The germline V and J ends were trimmed by 0 bases and 4 bases, with 10 bases remaining between them. CDR3 bases: TGTGCCAGCAGCTTAGCGCTAGGACTGGGAAACACCATATATTTT. Translated: CASSLALGLGNTIYF. The variable domain in full, completed from reference TRBV7-6 and TRBJ1-3, reads GAGVSQSPRYKVTKRGQDVALRCDPISGHVSLYWYRQALGQGPEFLTYFNYEAQQDKSGLPNDRFSAERPEGSISTLTIQRTEQRDSAMYRCASSLALGLGNTIYFGEGSWLTVV.

The chain uses TRBV11-2 and TRBJ2-6, with D possibly matching TRBD1 (6 bases). Germline CDR1 reads SGHAT; CDR2 reads FQNNGV. V lost 1 base to trimming and J lost 6 bases, with 16 bases between them. The CDR3 is made up of 17 amino acids. CDR3 sequence: CASSLGNGQGKANVLTF. CDR3 coding DNA: TGTGCCAGCAGCTTAGGAAACGGCCAGGGGAAGGCCAACGTCCTGACTTTC.

The chain links TRBV7-9 to TRBJ1-6, with 7 bases matching TRBD1. Germline lookup yields CDR1 SEHNR and CDR2 FQNEAQ (reference sequence). Germline trimming cut 5 bases from V and 5 bases from J; bases unmatched to any gene: 3. CDR3 length: 14 residues. CDR3 sequence: CASSRTGDNSPLHF. CDR3 DNA sequence: TGTGCCAGCAGCCGGACAGGAGATAATTCACCCCTCCACTTT.

The chain recombines TRBV5-1 with TRBJ2-1, with D unclear. Trimming removed 0 bases from V and 5 bases from J, with 15 bases in between. Germline assignment: CDR1 SGHRS and CDR2 YFSETQ. The CDR3 is made up of 16 amino acids. In DNA form, the CDR3 reads TGCGCCAGCAGCTTGGCCTGGGGTAGCTCAGACAATGAGCAGTTCTTC. This codes for CASSLAWGSSDNEQFF.

The chain has TRBV10-3 and TRBJ1-2; TRBD1 aligns across 11 bases. There are 14 residues in the CDR3. CDR1 is ENHRY and CDR2 is SYGVKD in the germline V gene. V was clipped by 7 bases and J by 6 bases; unmatched bases: 7. The CDR3, as DNA: TGTGCCATCAAGGGACAGGGGGAAGGGAATGGCTACACCTTC. It yields the protein CAIKGQGEGNGYTF.

The V call is TRBV28, the J call TRBJ1-6; D is possibly TRBD1 (6 bases). V lost 2 bases, J lost 9 bases, and 14 bases lay in between. Germline loops: CDR1 MDHEN, CDR2 SYDVKM. This CDR3 region has 15 residues. CDR3 protein: CASSLRSGEGSPLHF. The DNA for the CDR3 is TGTGCCAGCAGTTTAAGGTCAGGGGAAGGTTCACCCCTCCACTTT.

This clone was counted a single time. This chain uses TRBV30 with TRBJ1-6; tentatively, D is TRBD1 (6 bases). This CDR3 spans 21 amino acids. Trimming took off 4 bases at V and 9 bases at J, with 37 bases between the two ends. Germline V gene data show CDR1 as GTSNPN and CDR2 as SVGIG (reference sequence). CDR3 bases: TGTGCCTGGACGATAAACCCGACAGGAGTCGCTGCCCTGGGGATTTTTTCACCCCTCCACTTT. Translation gives CAWTINPTGVAALGIFSPLHF.

This clone appeared a single time. The chain employs TRBV5-6 and TRBJ2-3; TRBD2 matches at 10 bases. This CDR3 has 17 residues. Per germline, CDR1 SGHDT and CDR2 YYEEEE. V was clipped by 2 bases and J by 1 base; unmatched bases: 7. The CDR3 DNA is TGTGCCAGCAGCTTTCAAGGTCTAGCGGGGGGCACAGATACGCAGTATTTT. Translated: CASSFQGLAGGTDTQYF.

This clone was observed a single time. This chain links TRBV6-2 or TRBV6-3 with TRBJ1-5; possibly TRBD1 for D (6 bases). The germline V gene has CDR1 MNHEY and CDR2 SVGEGT. V lost 5 bases and J 0 bases, leaving 8 bases between the germline ends. CDR3 size: 14 residues. This CDR3 reads CASSGGYSNQPQHF. CDR3 sequence (DNA): TGTGCCAGCAGTGGGGGCTATAGCAATCAGCCCCAGCATTTT.

This CDR3 reads CASSFQGINEKLFF. The CDR3 DNA follows: TGTGCCAGCAGCTTTCAAGGCATTAATGAAAAACTGTTTTTT. The chain joins TRBV27 to TRBJ1-4; D is unresolved. Trimming removed 6 bases at V and 4 bases at J, with 12 bases between. Germline V CDR1 and CDR2: MNHEY, SMNVEV (reference sequence). The CDR3 runs 14 residues. Looking up the rest from reference TRBV27 and TRBJ1-4 gives the full variable domain: EAQVTQNPRYLITVTGKKLTVTCSQNMNHEYMSWYRQDPGLGLRQIYYSMNVEVTDKGDVPEGYKVSRKEKRNFPLILESPSPNQTSLYFCASSFQGINEKLFFGSGTQLSVL.

The J gene is TRBJ1-6, the V gene TRBV18; D gene ambiguous. V shed 6 bases and J shed 11 bases, with 11 bases lying between them. Germline-derived CDR1 and CDR2 are KGHSH and LQKENI. The CDR3 contains 12 residues. Written as DNA, the CDR3 is TGTGCCAGCTCTCGCCCGGGCACACCCCTCCACTTT. Protein product: CASSRPGTPLHF. Full variable domain (remainder filled in from reference TRBV18 and TRBJ1-6): NAGVMQNPRHLVRRRGQEARLRCSPMKGHSHVYWYRQLPEEGLKFMVYLQKENIIDESGMPKERFSAEFPKEGPSILRIQQVVRGDSAAYFCASSRPGTPLHFGNGTRLTVT.

In regard to this clone: One junction end does not reproduce the germline sequence, and a read error may be involved. The chain employs TRBV7-7 and TRBJ2-5; 7 nucleotides line up with TRBD2. Looked up from germline, CDR1 is SSHAT and CDR2 is FNYEAQ (reference sequence). The CDR3 sequence is 13 residues long. The CDR3 DNA reads TGTGCTAGCAGCCCGGGGGGTGGAGAGACCCAGTACTTC. It yields the protein CASSPGGGETQYF.

The chain links TRBV10-3 to TRBJ2-7; 10 bases line up with TRBD1. The CDR3 sequence is 18 residues long. Germline CDR1 and CDR2: ENHRY and SYGVKD. Trimming removed 5 bases from V and 4 bases from J; junction bases left unmatched: 17. The CDR3 sequence: CAISPAGNRQGAFYEQYV. DNA of the CDR3: TGTGCCATCAGTCCCGCCGGTAATCGACAGGGGGCTTTTTACGAGCAGTACGTC.

This sequence joins TRBV6-4 and TRBJ1-2, with TRBD1 matching 9 bases. V was pared by 6 bases and J by 2 bases, with 10 bases of the junction left unmatched. This CDR3 comprises 16 residues. The germline CDR1 and CDR2 sequences are MRHNA and SNTAGT. Here the CDR3 reads CASSSGTGLLNYGYTF. The CDR3, as DNA: TGTGCCAGCAGCTCCGGGACAGGGCTTCTAAACTATGGCTACACCTTC.

This chain's CDR3 is CASSELTGLASGANVLTF. CDR3 DNA sequence: TGTGCCAGCAGTGAATTGACGGGTCTCGCCTCTGGGGCCAACGTCCTGACTTTC. The chain carries TRBV6-1 and TRBJ2-6; D uncertain. Germline-derived CDR1 and CDR2 are MNHNS and SASEGT. Between the trimmed V and J ends, which lost 2 bases and 0 bases, there was a span of 14 bases. This CDR3 has 18 amino acids.

The chain is built from TRBV28 and TRBJ1-2, with TRBD1 identical over 8 bases. V dropped 6 bases and J dropped 5; count of bases not matched to a gene: 17. This CDR3 region has 17 residues. Germline V gives CDR1 MDHEN, CDR2 SYDVKM. The CDR3 loop is CASSTWEAGGAGYGYTF. The CDR3 nucleotides read TGTGCCAGCAGCACCTGGGAGGCAGGGGGCGCGGGTTATGGCTACACCTTC.